The rows below give T cell receptor beta chains drawn from one sample of a study of T cell changes during pregnancy in multiple sclerosis. Profiled with immunoSEQ multiplex PCR; TCRdb holds only in-frame clones, not every one. This table holds 30,000 to 45,000 clones, 91% found once. The specimen comprised CD8+ T cells from peripheral blood mononuclear cells, sampled after pregnancy. Receptor source: a female donor with multiple sclerosis, enrolled in a pregnancy study. The CDR3 runs from the conserved cysteine through the conserved F or W. The D gene is left open where the match is weak. Expanded clones are given a class, and other clones once, few, many or no size at all.

TRBJ2-7	15	TRBV9	.	.	TGTGCCAGCAGCGTAGACGGGGGGCTTTCCTACGAGCAGTACTTC	CASSVDGGLSYEQYF
TRBJ1-1	17	TRBV7-8	.	.	TGTGCCAGCAGCATGGGGACTTTACCGCCCCGCAACACTGAAGCTTTCTTT	CASSMGTLPPRNTEAFF
TRBJ2-4	16	TRBV7-9	TRBD1	once	TGTGCCAGCACCGACGGACAGGCTACGTCTAAAAACATTCAGTACTTC	CASTDGQATSKNIQYF
TRBJ2-5	16	TRBV9	TRBD1	.	TGTGCCAGCACCCTCGGACAGGGGTTTAATAGAGAGACCCAGTACTTC	CASTLGQGFNRETQYF
TRBJ2-7	14	TRBV9	TRBD1	.	TGTGCCAGCAGCCCCCGGGACAGGAACTACGAGCAGTACTTC	CASSPRDRNYEQYF
TRBJ2-5	12	TRBV29-1	TRBD1	.	TGCAGCGTTGGGACAGGGTTAGAGACCCAGTACTTC	CSVGTGLETQYF
TRBJ2-7	15	TRBV27	TRBD2	.	TGTGCCAGCAGTTTAACTAGCGCACAAATCCACGAGCAGTACTTC	CASSLTSAQIHEQYF
TRBJ2-7	12	TRBV11-2	.	.	TGTGCCAGCAGCTTTGACAGTTACGAGCAGTACTTC	CASSFDSYEQYF
TRBJ1-1	15	TRBV27	.	.	TGTGCCAGCAGTCCGCTGAGGGCCCCGGGGACTGAAGCTTTCTTT	CASSPLRAPGTEAFF
TRBJ2-7	12	TRBV30	.	.	TGTGCCTGGACAGGGGACTCCTACGAGCAGTACTTC	CAWTGDSYEQYF
TRBJ1-2	15	TRBV27	.	.	TGTGCCAGCAGTCCACGGACTGCCCTTAACTATGGCTACACCTTC	CASSPRTALNYGYTF
TRBJ1-5	15	TRBV19	.	.	TGTGCCAGTAGCCCCTCGGGGGGGAGCAATCAGCCCCAGCATTTT	CASSPSGGSNQPQHF
TRBJ1-1	13	TRBV11-2	.	.	TGTGCCAGCAGCTTAGGCGATTTCACTGAAGCTTTCTTT	CASSLGDFTEAFF